The 10 T cell receptor beta chains presented below share a single source sample, sequenced in a study of blood T cell repertoires in COVID-19. Sequencing used immunoSEQ multiplex PCR; TCRdb keeps in-frame clones, though not all of them. The sample contains about 380,000 clones, 70% to 85% of which appear only once. Sequencing input: peripheral blood. The source is a human donor with acute or convalescent COVID-19. The donor label of this sample is uncertain.

The chain combines TRBV20-1 with TRBJ1-1; tentatively, D is TRBD1 (5 bases). V lost 5 bases and J lost 7, with 11 bases in between. Germline V lookup: CDR1 DFQATT, CDR2 SNEGSKA (reference sequence). The CDR3 is made up of 11 amino acids. The CDR3 DNA sequence: TGCAGTGCTCTCACGGGACTTGAAGCTTTCTTT. Its protein product is CSALTGLEAFF.

This chain links TRBV28 with TRBJ1-5; TRBD1 agrees at 7 bases. The ends lost 2 bases at V and 6 bases at J; junction bases unmatched: 16. Germline V CDR1 and CDR2: MDHEN, SYDVKM. The CDR3 consists of 18 residues. In DNA, the CDR3 is TGTGCCAGCAGTTTAATAGGATTGAGCCAGGGGGATGGTCAGCCCCAGCATTTT. Encoded protein: CASSLIGLSQGDGQPQHF.

This chain connects TRBV3-1 (or the pseudogene TRBV3-2) to TRBJ1-1, with a weak D call TRBD1 (5 bases). The CDR3 covers 14 residues. Germline V gives CDR1 LGHDT, CDR2 YNNKEL (reference sequence). V lost 4 bases, J lost 1 base, and 10 bases lay in between. The CDR3 nucleotides read TGTGCCAGCAGCCTCCGACAGCAGAACACTGAAGCTTTCTTT. Its protein product is CASSLRQQNTEAFF.

The sample holds a few counts of this clone. The chain uses TRBV5-5 and TRBJ2-7; D is possibly TRBD2 (6 bases). This CDR3 is built from 14 residues. CDR1 is SGHKS, CDR2 YYEKEE, per germline (reference sequence). V lost 2 bases, J lost 1 base, and 10 bases lay in between. In DNA, the CDR3 is TGTGCCAGCAGCTTCATGGGGACTTCCTACGAGCAGTACTTC. This encodes CASSFMGTSYEQYF.

The V gene is TRBV6-5, the J gene TRBJ1-5, with a possible D match to TRBD1 (6 bases). The CDR3 contains 13 residues. The V end was cut by 7 bases, the J end by 7 bases, with 14 bases between. Germline V gene sequence: CDR1 MNHEY, CDR2 SVGAGI. The CDR3, as DNA: TGTGCCAGCACCCAGGGGTTTAAGCAGCCCCAGCATTTT. Protein product: CASTQGFKQPQHF.

The table lists this clone with a count of one. V gene TRBV5-5 combines with J gene TRBJ1-2; D might be TRBD1 (6 bases). The CDR3 consists of 13 residues. CDR1 is SGHKS, CDR2 YYEKEE, per germline (reference sequence). V was clipped by 4 bases and J by 4 bases, with 11 bases between them. CDR3 nucleotide sequence: TGTGCCAGCAGCCCCGGACAGACCTATGGCTACACCTTC. The encoded protein is CASSPGQTYGYTF. Complete variable domain (other parts from reference TRBV5-5 and TRBJ1-2): DAGVTQSPTHLIKTRGQQVTLRCSPISGHKSVSWYQQVLGQGPQFIFQYYEKEERGRGNFPDRFSARQFPNYSSELNVNALLLGDSALYLCASSPGQTYGYTFGSGTRLTVV.

The chain has TRBV28 and TRBJ2-7, with 7 bases lining up with TRBD1. The CDR3 covers 12 residues. The J segment lost 3 bases and the V segment lost 10 bases, leaving 6 bases of the junction unmatched. Germline V lookup: CDR1 MDHEN, CDR2 SYDVKM. This chain's CDR3 is CATLRDSYEQYF. The CDR3 coding sequence is TGTGCCACCTTAAGGGACAGCTACGAGCAGTACTTC. The complete variable domain, with remaining parts taken from reference TRBV28 and TRBJ2-7, reads DVKVTQSSRYLVKRTGEKVFLECVQDMDHENMFWYRQDPGLGLRLIYFSYDVKMKEKGDIPEGYSVSREKKERFSLILESASTNQTSMYLCATLRDSYEQYFGPGTRLTVT.

Of note for this clone: This same CDR3 is encoded by further DNA sequences in the sample. The V and J genes are TRBV27 and TRBJ2-7; 8 nucleotides agree with TRBD1. V gave up 5 bases and J gave up 2 bases; unmatched junction bases: 2. The germline V gene has CDR1 MNHEY and CDR2 SMNVEV (reference sequence). The CDR3 totals 13 residues. CDR3 coding DNA: TGTGCCAGCAGTGACAGGGGAGCCTACGAGCAGTACTTC. Protein product: CASSDRGAYEQYF.

This rearrangement joins TRBV10-3 to TRBJ2-6; a weak D match, TRBD2 (5 bases). This CDR3 comprises 16 residues. Deletions cut 4 bases from V and 0 bases from J, with 10 bases between. Germline V CDR1 and CDR2: ENHRY, SYGVKD. The CDR3 loop is CAISGESLSGANVLTF. As DNA, the CDR3 is TGTGCCATCAGTGGGGAGTCTCTCTCTGGGGCCAACGTCCTGACTTTC.

The chain uses TRBV14 and TRBJ1-6; D may be TRBD1 (5 bases). Germline V gene data show CDR1 as SGHDN and CDR2 as FVKESK. The V end was cut by 3 bases, the J end by 10 bases, with 13 bases between. The CDR3 has 14 residues. As DNA, the CDR3 is TGTGCCAGCAGCCAGGCGACCAGGGCCTCACCCCTCCACTTT. Its protein is CASSQATRASPLHF.